This record covers a single T cell receptor beta chain. The data were taken from a study of cytomegalovirus exposure and HLA in healthy donors. Germline V gene sequence: CDR1 SGHNT, CDR2 YYREEE (reference sequence). V lost 4 bases to trimming and J lost 5 bases; unmatched junction nucleotides: 6. This CDR3 has 15 residues. PCR used 60 Vbeta primers and 13 Jbeta primers. Here immunoSEQ multiplex PCR was the method, and the copy in TCRdb shows in-frame clones only, minus some. The table includes around 80,000 clones, under 80% detected once. The chain recombines TRBV5-4 with TRBJ1-6, with TRBD1 matching over 7 bases. The receptor was derived from a man aged 35 to 55 in good health and CMV-seropositive. The sequencing sample was made of PBMCs. CDR3 sequence reads: CASSQDRHNNSPLHF. Here the CDR3 DNA reads TGTGCCAGCAGCCAGGACAGGCATAATAATTCACCCCTCCACTTT.